This is a list of T cell receptor beta chains from one sample in a study of shared clonotypes between healthy human individuals. Here immunoSEQ multiplex PCR was the method, and the copy in TCRdb shows in-frame clones only, minus some. The table has around 510,000 clones, around 96% seen once. Sequenced input: naive CD4+ T cells sorted from blood. These receptors all stem from a woman in her twenties or thirties in good health. CDR3s include the opening cysteine and the closing phenylalanine or tryptophan. D genes are given only for firm matches. Rows may omit the clone size; those that give it use once, few, many or a size class.

j_gene: TRBJ2-5
d_gene: TRBD2
v_gene: TRBV5-1
abundance: .
CDR3aa: CATRTSGTETQYF
CDR3nt: TGCGCCACCAGGACTAGCGGGACAGAGACCCAGTACTTC

j_gene: TRBJ2-7
d_gene: TRBD2
v_gene: TRBV13
abundance: .
CDR3aa: CASSTLGRVKREGSYEQYF
CDR3nt: TGTGCCAGCAGCACGCTTGGCAGGGTGAAGCGGGAGGGCTCCTACGAGCAGTACTTC

j_gene: TRBJ1-3
d_gene: .
v_gene: TRBV9
abundance: .
CDR3aa: CASSVSSSGNTIYF
CDR3nt: TGTGCCAGCAGCGTCTCGAGCTCTGGAAACACCATATATTTT

j_gene: TRBJ2-2
d_gene: TRBD2
v_gene: TRBV30
abundance: .
CDR3aa: CAWSGGGLAVHGELFF
CDR3nt: TGTGCCTGGAGTGGGGGAGGGCTAGCGGTTCACGGGGAGCTGTTTTTT

j_gene: TRBJ1-2
d_gene: TRBD1
v_gene: TRBV25-1
abundance: .
CDR3aa: CASSESLGTGSRGYTF
CDR3nt: TGTGCCAGCAGTGAATCCCTAGGGACAGGATCGAGGGGCTACACCTTC

j_gene: TRBJ1-1
d_gene: .
v_gene: TRBV11-2
abundance: .
CDR3aa: CASSFNDLGVGGTEAFF
CDR3nt: TGTGCCAGCAGCTTTAATGACCTCGGGGTTGGGGGCACTGAAGCTTTCTTT

j_gene: TRBJ1-2
d_gene: TRBD1
v_gene: TRBV28
abundance: .
CDR3aa: CASSLNRGDGYTF
CDR3nt: TGTGCCAGCAGCTTAAACAGGGGTGATGGCTACACCTTC

j_gene: TRBJ1-2
d_gene: .
v_gene: TRBV6-5
abundance: .
CDR3aa: CASNNDGLAGGYTF
CDR3nt: TGTGCCAGCAACAACGACGGCTTAGCAGGTGGCTACACCTTC

j_gene: TRBJ1-1
d_gene: .
v_gene: TRBV28
abundance: .
CDR3aa: CASTTTLNTEAFF
CDR3nt: TGTGCCAGCACTACAACATTGAACACTGAAGCTTTCTTT

j_gene: TRBJ1-1
d_gene: .
v_gene: TRBV30
abundance: .
CDR3aa: CAWSVGWTEAFF
CDR3nt: TGTGCCTGGAGTGTAGGATGGACTGAAGCTTTCTTT

j_gene: TRBJ1-2
d_gene: .
v_gene: TRBV11-2
abundance: .
CDR3aa: CASSSIRGQRYGYTF
CDR3nt: TGTGCCAGCAGCTCTATCAGGGGTCAACGCTATGGCTACACCTTC

j_gene: TRBJ1-5
d_gene: .
v_gene: TRBV30
abundance: once
CDR3aa: CAWSVQYQPNQPQHF
CDR3nt: TGTGCCTGGAGTGTACAATACCAGCCCAATCAGCCCCAGCATTTT

j_gene: TRBJ2-1
d_gene: TRBD2
v_gene: TRBV27
abundance: once
CDR3aa: CASSFGEAGGFNEQFF
CDR3nt: TGTGCCAGCAGTTTTGGAGAAGCGGGAGGTTTCAATGAGCAGTTCTTC

j_gene: TRBJ1-2
d_gene: .
v_gene: TRBV5-4
abundance: .
CDR3aa: CASSLVQVSNYGYTF
CDR3nt: TGTGCCAGCAGCTTGGTGCAGGTCTCAAACTATGGCTACACCTTC

j_gene: TRBJ1-5
d_gene: .
v_gene: TRBV28
abundance: .
CDR3aa: CASSNNQPQHF
CDR3nt: TGTGCCAGCAGTAACAATCAGCCCCAGCATTTT

j_gene: TRBJ2-5
d_gene: TRBD1
v_gene: TRBV18
abundance: .
CDR3aa: CASSETGGWETQYF
CDR3nt: TGTGCCAGCTCCGAGACAGGGGGCTGGGAGACCCAGTACTTC

j_gene: TRBJ2-3
d_gene: .
v_gene: TRBV7-9
abundance: .
CDR3aa: CASSFDTSTDTQYF
CDR3nt: TGTGCCAGCAGTTTTGACACCAGCACAGATACGCAGTATTTT

j_gene: TRBJ1-1
d_gene: TRBD1
v_gene: TRBV6-5
abundance: .
CDR3aa: CASSAGQLNTEAFF
CDR3nt: TGTGCCAGCAGCGCGGGACAGCTGAACACTGAAGCTTTCTTT

j_gene: TRBJ2-3
d_gene: .
v_gene: TRBV19
abundance: .
CDR3aa: CASNSRLNTDTQYF
CDR3nt: TGTGCCAGTAATTCAAGACTTAACACAGATACGCAGTATTTT

j_gene: TRBJ2-3
d_gene: TRBD2
v_gene: TRBV6-1
abundance: .
CDR3aa: CASSEGASGGRRTDTQYF
CDR3nt: TGTGCCAGCAGTGAAGGGGCTAGCGGGGGACGTCGCACAGATACGCAGTATTTT

j_gene: TRBJ1-3
d_gene: .
v_gene: TRBV5-1
abundance: .
CDR3aa: CASSLAGGSGNTIYF
CDR3nt: TGCGCCAGCAGCTTGGCCGGGGGGTCCGGAAACACCATATATTTT

j_gene: TRBJ2-1
d_gene: TRBD2
v_gene: TRBV7-2
abundance: once
CDR3aa: CASSQLAGGRNEQFF
CDR3nt: TGTGCCAGCAGTCAATTAGCGGGAGGTCGTAATGAGCAGTTCTTC

j_gene: TRBJ1-5
d_gene: .
v_gene: TRBV30
abundance: .
CDR3aa: CAWSVADYSNQPQHF
CDR3nt: TGTGCCTGGAGTGTCGCGGATTATAGCAATCAGCCCCAGCATTTT

j_gene: TRBJ1-1
d_gene: .
v_gene: TRBV5-1
abundance: .
CDR3aa: CASSVDSRGNTEAFF
CDR3nt: TGCGCCAGCAGCGTGGACTCCCGGGGGAACACTGAAGCTTTCTTT

j_gene: TRBJ2-7
d_gene: .
v_gene: TRBV28
abundance: .
CDR3aa: CASSPGPSYEQYF
CDR3nt: TGTGCCAGCAGTCCGGGACCCTCCTACGAGCAGTACTTC

j_gene: TRBJ2-2
d_gene: .
v_gene: TRBV6-5
abundance: .
CDR3aa: CASNLYGGTGELFF
CDR3nt: TGTGCCAGCAACCTCTATGGTGGCACCGGGGAGCTGTTTTTT

j_gene: TRBJ1-2
d_gene: .
v_gene: TRBV7-4
abundance: .
CDR3aa: CASSKRYREAGYTF
CDR3nt: TGTGCCAGCAGTAAACGCTACAGGGAGGCCGGCTACACCTTC

j_gene: TRBJ1-5
d_gene: .
v_gene: TRBV7-2
abundance: .
CDR3aa: CASSGTHPIAYGQPQHF
CDR3nt: TGTGCCAGCAGCGGGACACACCCTATAGCCTACGGTCAGCCCCAGCATTTT

j_gene: TRBJ1-4
d_gene: TRBD1
v_gene: TRBV7-9
abundance: .
CDR3aa: CASSSGQGRGTNEKLFF
CDR3nt: TGTGCCAGCAGCTCGGGACAGGGGAGAGGAACTAATGAAAAACTGTTTTTT

j_gene: TRBJ2-7
d_gene: .
v_gene: TRBV28
abundance: .
CDR3aa: CASTAHYEQYF
CDR3nt: TGTGCCAGCACCGCCCACTACGAGCAGTACTTC

j_gene: TRBJ2-2
d_gene: .
v_gene: TRBV4-1
abundance: .
CDR3aa: CASSHPTGTLRNTGELFF
CDR3nt: TGCGCCAGCAGCCACCCGACAGGAACCCTTCGGAACACCGGGGAGCTGTTTTTT

j_gene: TRBJ2-7
d_gene: TRBD2
v_gene: TRBV27
abundance: .
CDR3aa: CASRTSGSNTYEQYF
CDR3nt: TGTGCCAGCAGAACTAGCGGGAGTAACACTTACGAGCAGTACTTC

j_gene: TRBJ1-5
d_gene: .
v_gene: TRBV6-1
abundance: .
CDR3aa: CASSEGSSENQPQHF
CDR3nt: TGTGCCAGCAGTGAAGGGTCGTCCGAGAATCAGCCCCAGCATTTT

j_gene: TRBJ2-7
d_gene: .
v_gene: TRBV11-2
abundance: .
CDR3aa: CASSLALANYEQYF
CDR3nt: TGTGCCAGCAGCTTAGCTCTAGCGAACTACGAGCAGTACTTC

j_gene: TRBJ2-2
d_gene: TRBD1
v_gene: TRBV19
abundance: .
CDR3aa: CASTDRVDTGELFF
CDR3nt: TGTGCCAGTACCGACAGGGTGGACACCGGGGAGCTGTTTTTT

j_gene: TRBJ2-7
d_gene: .
v_gene: TRBV7-9
abundance: .
CDR3aa: CASMVASSYEQYF
CDR3nt: TGTGCCAGCATGGTAGCGAGCTCCTACGAGCAGTACTTC

j_gene: TRBJ2-7
d_gene: .
v_gene: TRBV4-1
abundance: .
CDR3aa: CASSPGTTYEQYF
CDR3nt: TGCGCCAGCTCTCCAGGGACCACCTACGAGCAGTACTTC

j_gene: TRBJ2-1
d_gene: .
v_gene: TRBV4-1
abundance: few
CDR3aa: CASSQGAQAYNEQFF
CDR3nt: TGCGCCAGCAGCCAAGGGGCACAAGCCTACAATGAGCAGTTCTTC

j_gene: TRBJ2-7
d_gene: .
v_gene: TRBV6-6
abundance: .
CDR3aa: CASSSTYEQYF
CDR3nt: TGTGCCAGCAGTTCCACCTACGAGCAGTACTTC

j_gene: TRBJ2-7
d_gene: .
v_gene: TRBV28
abundance: .
CDR3aa: CASSYSGPRLYEQYF
CDR3nt: TGTGCCAGCAGCTATTCAGGCCCCAGACTCTACGAGCAGTACTTC

j_gene: TRBJ2-7
d_gene: TRBD1
v_gene: TRBV28
abundance: .
CDR3aa: CASSPWTGRMEQYF
CDR3nt: TGTGCCAGCAGTCCCTGGACAGGACGGATGGAGCAGTACTTC

j_gene: TRBJ2-1
d_gene: .
v_gene: TRBV2
abundance: few
CDR3aa: CASSEVGDNEQFF
CDR3nt: TGTGCCAGCAGTGAAGTGGGAGACAATGAGCAGTTCTTC

j_gene: TRBJ2-2
d_gene: TRBD2
v_gene: TRBV18
abundance: .
CDR3aa: CASSPLPFSGMAAGELFF
CDR3nt: TGTGCCAGCTCACCTCTCCCCTTTAGCGGGATGGCCGCCGGGGAGCTGTTTTTT

j_gene: TRBJ2-1
d_gene: TRBD1
v_gene: TRBV6-1
abundance: .
CDR3aa: CASSEPGGVYNEQFF
CDR3nt: TGTGCCAGCAGTGAACCAGGGGGTGTTTACAATGAGCAGTTCTTC

j_gene: TRBJ1-2
d_gene: .
v_gene: TRBV5-6
abundance: .
CDR3aa: CASSLSGQLYGYTF
CDR3nt: TGTGCCAGCAGCTTGTCCGGACAGCTCTATGGCTACACCTTC

j_gene: TRBJ1-1
d_gene: .
v_gene: TRBV29-1
abundance: once
CDR3aa: CSVDLGSANTEAFF
CDR3nt: TGCAGCGTTGACTTAGGGTCGGCGAACACTGAAGCTTTCTTT

j_gene: TRBJ2-3
d_gene: TRBD2
v_gene: TRBV11-2
abundance: .
CDR3aa: CASSLVAGGPTDTQYF
CDR3nt: TGTGCCAGCAGCTTAGTAGCGGGAGGGCCCACAGATACGCAGTATTTT

j_gene: TRBJ1-1
d_gene: .
v_gene: TRBV11-1
abundance: .
CDR3aa: CASSLLVITEAFF
CDR3nt: TGTGCCAGCAGCTTATTGGTGATCACTGAAGCTTTCTTT

j_gene: TRBJ2-1
d_gene: .
v_gene: TRBV5-1
abundance: .
CDR3aa: CASSLEFNEQFF
CDR3nt: TGCGCCAGCAGCTTGGAGTTCAATGAGCAGTTCTTC

j_gene: TRBJ2-2
d_gene: TRBD1
v_gene: TRBV7-9
abundance: .
CDR3aa: CASIQGEWRTGELFF
CDR3nt: TGTGCCAGCATCCAGGGGGAGTGGAGAACCGGGGAGCTGTTTTTT